This T cell receptor beta chain was documented in a study of vaccination effects on CD4 cells after COVID-19. Findings of the study overall: By a late point after vaccination, infection- and vaccine-induced clones had shrunk markedly through clonal contraction.

Profiling relied on immunoSEQ multiplex PCR, and the TCRdb table lists in-frame clones only, not all of them. The sample includes approximately 65,000 clones, 70% to 85% seen only once; the top ten take around 1.5%. ViraFEST expansion of antigen-specific CD4+ T cells with viral peptide pools preceded sequencing. The culture ran for approximately 9 days before CD4+ T cells were isolated. Each person got two doses of an mRNA SARS-CoV-2 vaccine, BNT162b2 or mRNA-1273. Vaccinees lacked prior SARS-CoV-2 infection and tested negative for nucleocapsid antibodies. About this clone itself: The antigen remains undetermined.

The CDR3 loop spans 17 amino acids. The V and J ends lost 2 bases and 4 bases, in that order; junction bases with no gene match: 9. Germline V lookup: CDR1 SGHTA, CDR2 FQGNSA. The sequence derives from a human donor who received a COVID-19 vaccine. The J gene is TRBJ1-4, the V gene TRBV7-2; the match to TRBD1 covers 8 bases. The sample was CD4+ T cells from PBMCs cultured with HCoV-229E spike peptides, taken after COVID-19 vaccination. The CDR3 DNA sequence: TGTGCCAGCAGCTTAAGGTTGAGGGGACAGGATAATGAAAAACTGTTTTTT. Translated: CASSLRLRGQDNEKLFF.